These 28 T cell receptor beta chains were sequenced from one sample in a study of blood T cell repertoires in COVID-19. Only in-frame clones appear in the TCRdb table, and some are missing; sequencing was by immunoSEQ multiplex PCR. The table has more than 95,000 clones, roughly 80% seen once. Sequencing was performed on peripheral blood. The receptors derive from a human donor in a cohort sampled during active COVID-19.

V and J are TRBV18 and TRBJ2-7, with D possibly TRBD1 on 6 matching bases. The length of the CDR3 is 15 residues. CDR1 and CDR2 from the germline V gene are KGHSH and LQKENI. Deletions cut 5 bases from V and 2 bases from J, with 16 bases between. The CDR3 DNA is TGTGCCAGCTCATCGAGGGGGACGGATCCCTACGAGCAGTACTTC. It translates to CASSSRGTDPYEQYF.

CDR3 in amino acids: CASSFGGLNTEAFF. The CDR3, as DNA: TGTGCCAGCAGTTTTGGCGGGTTGAACACTGAAGCTTTCTTT. V is TRBV28 and J is TRBJ1-1; D gene ambiguous. With 3 bases removed from V and 0 bases from J, the gap between germline ends came to 8 bases. The CDR3 spans 14 residues. The V gene's germline CDR1 is MDHEN and CDR2 SYDVKM.

The CDR3 reads CASSDRSGANVLTF. The DNA of the CDR3 is TGTGCCAGCAGTGACAGGTCTGGGGCCAACGTCCTGACTTTC. The genes are TRBV6-2 or TRBV6-3 and TRBJ2-6; the D gene is possibly TRBD1 (6 bases). The CDR3 runs 14 residues. Germline V CDR1 and CDR2: MNHEY, SVGEGT. The V end was cut by 5 bases, the J end by 1 base, with 6 bases between.

The chain carries TRBV7-9 and TRBJ1-1, with TRBD1 as a possible D gene (5 bases). The CDR3 contains 15 residues. Germline V gene lookup returns CDR1 SEHNR and CDR2 FQNEAQ (reference sequence). Trimming removed 1 base from V and 6 bases from J, with 15 bases in between. The CDR3 protein is CASSLVGRGGAEAFF. The DNA for the CDR3 is TGTGCCAGCAGCTTAGTAGGGAGGGGCGGCGCTGAAGCTTTCTTT.

V is TRBV4-2 and J is TRBJ2-1; 13 positions agree with TRBD2. V lost 1 base to trimming and J lost 8 bases; unmatched junction nucleotides: 2. Germline CDR1 reads LGHNA; CDR2 reads YNFKEQ. The CDR3 loop spans 15 amino acids. CDR3 protein: CASSQATSGRDEQFF. In DNA, the CDR3 is TGTGCCAGCAGCCAAGCAACTAGCGGGAGGGATGAGCAGTTCTTC.

The chain couples TRBV28 to TRBJ2-3, with 9 bases lining up with TRBD2. This CDR3 spans 14 amino acids. CDR1 MDHEN and CDR2 SYDVKM come from the germline V gene. V dropped 5 bases and J dropped 4; count of bases not matched to a gene: 4. CDR3 DNA sequence: TGTGCCAGCAGTAGCGGGAGGATGCCAGATACGCAGTATTTT. Translating it yields CASSSGRMPDTQYF.

The chain recombines TRBV11-2 with TRBJ2-1; D gene unclear. Germline values: CDR1 SGHAT, CDR2 FQNNGV. V shed 3 bases and J shed 6 bases, with 12 bases lying between them. This CDR3 contains 14 residues. This CDR3 is CASSFPPLINEQFF. For the CDR3, the DNA is TGTGCCAGCAGCTTTCCCCCCCTTATCAATGAGCAGTTCTTC.

The rearrangement links TRBV4-3 to TRBJ1-5, with no clear D. This CDR3 contains 15 residues. The V and J ends lost 0 bases and 0 bases respectively, with 6 bases between them. Germline CDR1 reads LGHNA; CDR2 reads YSLEER. The CDR3 DNA sequence: TGCGCCAGCAGCCAAGATGGCGGTAGCAATCAGCCCCAGCATTTT. Translating it yields CASSQDGGSNQPQHF.

The CDR3 sequence is CASSFTGVNYGYTF. The CDR3 DNA follows: TGTGCCAGCAGCTTCACAGGGGTGAACTATGGCTACACCTTC. This sequence joins TRBV5-6 and TRBJ1-2, with 7 nucleotides matching TRBD1. CDR1 is SGHDT and CDR2 is YYEEEE in the germline V gene. There are 14 residues in the CDR3. Trimming took 2 bases from V and 2 from J; bases not matched to a gene: 3.

In this sample, this clone is medium-sized. The rearrangement uses TRBV4-2 and TRBJ2-7; 9 bases map to TRBD1. Losses at the gene ends were 3 bases for V and 2 bases for J; bases not matched to a gene: 2. CDR1 is LGHNA and CDR2 is YNFKEQ in the germline V gene. This CDR3 contains 14 residues. The CDR3 sequence is CASSQGQGTYEQYF. The CDR3 coding sequence is TGTGCCAGCAGCCAGGGACAGGGAACCTACGAGCAGTACTTC.

V gene TRBV11-3 combines with J gene TRBJ2-2; D may be TRBD2 (6 bases). V dropped 5 bases and J dropped 8 bases, with 15 bases sitting between them. The CDR3 extends over 14 amino acids. The germline gives CDR1 SGHNT, CDR2 YENEEA. The CDR3 DNA follows: TGTGCCAGCAGCATTGGGACTCCCATGGGGGAGCTGTTTTTT. Protein: CASSIGTPMGELFF.

The rearrangement joins TRBV30 to TRBJ1-5; 8 bases are shared with TRBD1. Trimming at V came to 0 bases and at J to 5 bases, leaving 6 bases not matched to a gene. The germline CDR1 and CDR2 sequences are GTSNPN and SVGIG (reference sequence). CDR3 length: 15 residues. DNA of the CDR3: TGTGCCTGGAGTGTGGGGCAACAGGGGGATCAGCCCCAGCATTTT. Its translation: CAWSVGQQGDQPQHF.

The J gene is TRBJ1-5, the V gene TRBV18; D is unresolved. The CDR3 has 13 amino acids. The germline gives CDR1 KGHSH, CDR2 LQKENI. Trimming removed 2 bases from V and 5 bases from J, with 7 bases in between. CDR3 coding DNA: TGTGCCAGCTCACCAGGGAGAGATCAGCCCCAGCATTTT. Residues: CASSPGRDQPQHF.

The chain links TRBV19 to TRBJ1-2; TRBD1 matches at 7 bases. Germline CDR1 LNHDA, CDR2 SQIVND (reference sequence). V dropped 10 bases and J dropped 4; count of bases not matched to a gene: 9. There are 13 residues in the CDR3. The CDR3 DNA is TGTGCCATATCAGACAGGGTGGGCTATGGCTACACCTTC. It encodes CAISDRVGYGYTF.

This sequence joins TRBV2 and TRBJ2-3; 9 bases are a match to TRBD2. CDR3 length: 16 residues. CDR1 is SNHLY, CDR2 FYNNEI, per germline. The J segment lost 8 bases and the V segment lost 7 bases, leaving 16 bases of the junction unmatched. As DNA, the CDR3 is TGTGCCAGCATCCCCTCGGGCGGGAGGGCCACTGGTACGCAGTATTTT. As protein: CASIPSGGRATGTQYF.

The CDR3 here is CASSLSTTYGYTF. The DNA of the CDR3 is TGTGCCAGCAGTTTGTCGACTACCTATGGCTACACCTTC. The chain combines TRBV28 with TRBJ1-2; D unclear. The CDR3 covers 13 residues. Per the germline V gene, CDR1 is MDHEN and CDR2 is SYDVKM. Trimming removed 3 bases from V and 4 bases from J, with 9 bases in between.

In DNA, the CDR3 is TGTGCCATCAGTGTGGACAGGAACACTGAAGCTTTCTTT. Translating it yields CAISVDRNTEAFF. The rearrangement uses TRBV10-3 and TRBJ1-1; D possibly corresponds to TRBD1 (6 bases). This CDR3 spans 13 amino acids. Looked up from germline, CDR1 is ENHRY and CDR2 is SYGVKD. V lost 4 bases and J lost 1, with 7 bases in between.

The J gene is TRBJ1-1, the V gene TRBV12-5; possible D gene TRBD1, 6 bases. Trimming left V 5 bases short and J 1 base short, with 8 bases between. CDR3 length: 13 residues. CDR1 is LGHNT, CDR2 FRNRAP, per germline. Here the CDR3 reads CASGMTGNTEAFF. CDR3 nucleotide sequence: TGTGCTAGTGGTATGACAGGGAACACTGAAGCTTTCTTT.

V is TRBV5-1 and J is TRBJ2-1, with a possible D match to TRBD2 (6 bases). The CDR3 consists of 16 residues. Germline CDR1 is SGHRS and CDR2 is YFSETQ. With 0 bases removed from V and 2 bases from J, the gap between germline ends came to 12 bases. CDR3 sequence (DNA): TGCGCCAGCAGCTTGGGACCTAGCGCGGCCTACAATGAGCAGTTCTTC. Translating gives CASSLGPSAAYNEQFF.

The chain carries TRBV30 and TRBJ1-6; TRBD1 matches at 8 bases. V trimming: 0 bases; J trimming: 10 bases; junction bases outside the gene matches: 2. Germline assignment: CDR1 GTSNPN and CDR2 SVGIG (reference sequence). This CDR3 is 13 amino acids long. As DNA, the CDR3 is TGTGCCTGGAGTGTACGGGACAGGTCACCCCTCCACTTT. Its translation: CAWSVRDRSPLHF.

The V call is TRBV3-1 (or the pseudogene TRBV3-2), the J call TRBJ1-2; D gene unclear. This CDR3 is 15 amino acids long. Trimming pared 1 base from V and 5 bases from J, leaving 14 bases between. CDR1 and CDR2 from the germline V gene are LGHDT and YNNKEL (reference sequence). In DNA, the CDR3 is TGTGCCAGCAGCCAAGCCTGGGAGGGAAGTTATGGCTACACCTTC. This gives the protein CASSQAWEGSYGYTF.

V is TRBV3-1 (or the pseudogene TRBV3-2) and J is TRBJ1-2; weak D call: TRBD1 (5 bases). Germline lookup yields CDR1 LGHDT and CDR2 YNNKEL (reference sequence). V was cut by 3 bases and J by 8 bases, with 13 bases left in between. The CDR3 is 13 amino acids. The CDR3 bases are TGTGCCAGCAGCCAGGGGGGACGCGGGGGCTACACCTTC. It codes for CASSQGGRGGYTF.

The chain employs TRBV4-3 and TRBJ1-2, with 7 bases matching TRBD1. In germline, CDR1 is LGHNA, CDR2 YSLEER. The CDR3 covers 17 residues. Unmatched junction bases numbered 11, after V lost 0 bases and J lost 4 bases. In DNA, the CDR3 is TGCGCCAGCAGCCAAGATCGGCGGACAGGACTGGGCTATGGCTACACCTTC. Protein: CASSQDRRTGLGYGYTF.

This clone came up a few times. The chain employs TRBV6-1 and TRBJ1-2; 8 bases are a match to TRBD1. Germline-derived CDR1 and CDR2 are MNHNS and SASEGT. Trimming cost V 2 bases and J 4 bases; bases outside gene matches: 9. This CDR3 contains 16 residues. The CDR3, as DNA: TGTGCCAGCAGTGAAACTGGGGCAGGGGGCATCTATGGCTACACCTTC. Translating it yields CASSETGAGGIYGYTF.

The chain uses TRBV19 and TRBJ2-1, with D possibly matching TRBD1 (5 bases). The germline gives CDR1 LNHDA, CDR2 SQIVND (reference sequence). The CDR3 length is 15 residues. The V end was cut by 2 bases, the J end by 2 bases, with 10 bases between. CDR3 residues: CASSISEGAYNEQFF. CDR3 sequence (DNA): TGTGCCAGTAGTATATCCGAAGGGGCCTACAATGAGCAGTTCTTC. Complete variable domain (other parts from reference TRBV19 and TRBJ2-1): DGGITQSPKYLFRKEGQNVTLSCEQNLNHDAMYWYRQDPGQGLRLIYYSQIVNDFQKGDIAEGYSVSREKKESFPLTVTSAQKNPTAFYLCASSISEGAYNEQFFGPGTRLTVL.

The chain carries TRBV18 and TRBJ2-3, with D perhaps TRBD1 (6 bases). CDR1 is KGHSH and CDR2 is LQKENI in the germline V gene. V was clipped by 2 bases and J by 4 bases, with 10 bases between them. The CDR3 has 14 amino acids. This CDR3 is CASSPSRGPDTQYF. CDR3 coding DNA: TGTGCCAGCTCACCAAGCAGGGGCCCAGATACGCAGTATTTT.

The rearrangement links TRBV5-5 to TRBJ2-7; 9 bases match TRBD1. Germline loops: CDR1 SGHKS, CDR2 YYEKEE (reference sequence). CDR3 size: 15 residues. The trim removed 2 bases at V and 3 bases at J, leaving 6 bases unmatched. CDR3 bases: TGTGCCAGCAGCTTTCTCACAGGGGGCGTCTACGAGCAGTACTTC. As protein: CASSFLTGGVYEQYF.

The chain employs TRBV18 and TRBJ1-4, with a weak D call TRBD1 (6 bases). The germline V gene encodes CDR1 KGHSH and CDR2 LQKENI. This CDR3 has 14 amino acids. The V end was cut by 3 bases, the J end by 5 bases, with 10 bases between. CDR3 DNA: TGTGCCAGCTCACCCCTACAGGGAAATGAAAAACTGTTTTTT. This encodes CASSPLQGNEKLFF.